Each of the 18 T cell receptor beta chains below was sequenced from the same sample in a study of blood T cells in healthy people across ages. A second 7 to 11 cycle PCR used barcoded and J-beta primers. TCRdb re-derived calls from the 5' RACE reads in MiXCR, one entry per CDR3 protein. The sample comprises about 1.4 million distinct CDR3 sequences, approximately 63% of which are singletons, and 6.5% to 8.5% rests with the top ten. The sample was blood. Receptor source: a young man in good health.

V usage is TRBV6-5 and J usage is TRBJ2-7; weak D call: TRBD2 (6 bases). The germline V gene has CDR1 MNHEY and CDR2 SVGAGI. The CDR3 consists of 14 residues. Between the trimmed V and J ends, which lost 6 bases and 3 bases, there was a span of 15 bases. CDR3 bases: TGTGCCAGCAGGGCGGCGGGACGGAACTACGAGCAGTACTTC. It yields the protein CASRAAGRNYEQYF.

The chain has TRBV27 and TRBJ2-2, with 7 bases lining up with TRBD2. V lost 4 bases and J lost 1; bases outside the gene matches: 3. The CDR3 has 15 residues. CDR1 is MNHEY and CDR2 is SMNVEV in the germline V gene (reference sequence). In DNA form, the CDR3 reads TGTGCCAGCAGTTGGGGGAGGGTGAACACCGGGGAGCTGTTTTTT. Translation gives CASSWGRVNTGELFF.

V is TRBV29-1 and J is TRBJ1-4; 10 nucleotides match TRBD1. Trimming cost V 6 bases and J 2 bases; bases outside gene matches: 3. This CDR3 contains 14 residues. Germline lookup yields CDR1 SQVTM and CDR2 ANQGSEA. CDR3 loop: CSVTGGSTNEKLFF. CDR3 DNA sequence: TGCAGCGTGACAGGGGGCTCGACTAATGAAAAACTGTTTTTT.

This sequence joins TRBV11-2 and TRBJ1-4; D is undetermined. Looked up from germline, CDR1 is SGHAT and CDR2 is FQNNGV. V lost 4 bases, J lost 0 bases, and 12 bases lay in between. The CDR3 is 16 residues long. DNA of the CDR3: TGTGCCAGCAGCTCCTTATCGCACACAACTAATGAAAAACTGTTTTTT. It codes for CASSSLSHTTNEKLFF.

The chain couples TRBV29-1 to TRBJ2-1, with TRBD2 matching over 8 bases. The CDR3 has 17 residues. Germline V CDR1 and CDR2: SQVTM, ANQGSEA. Trimming at V came to 7 bases and at J to 8 bases, leaving 22 bases not matched to a gene. The CDR3 region is CSAFLDSGDLRKDEQFF. CDR3 nucleotides: TGCAGCGCCTTTTTGGATAGCGGGGATCTCCGGAAGGATGAGCAGTTCTTC.

The chain carries TRBV11-2 and TRBJ2-1; 8 bases align to TRBD1. CDR3 length: 15 amino acids. CDR1 is SGHAT and CDR2 is FQNNGV in the germline V gene. With 2 bases clipped from V and 12 bases from J, the junction kept 12 bases outside the gene matches. The CDR3 coding sequence is TGTGCCAGCAGCTTACAACTCGGGACAGGTAGATGGCAGTTCTTC. Translated, it gives CASSLQLGTGRWQFF. Full variable domain (outside the CDR3, taken from reference TRBV11-2 and TRBJ2-1): EAGVAQSPRYKIIEKRQSVAFWCNPISGHATLYWYQQILGQGPKLLIQFQNNGVVDDSQLPKDRFSAERLKGVDSTLKIQPAKLEDSAVYLCASSLQLGTGRWQFFGPGTRLTVL.

The genes are TRBV7-2 and TRBJ1-5; D is unresolved. The CDR3 sequence is 17 residues long. Germline values: CDR1 SGHTA, CDR2 FQGNSA. Between the trimmed V and J ends, which lost 0 bases and 6 bases, there was a span of 18 bases. The CDR3 nucleotides read TGTGCCAGCAGCTTAGCGAAAGACACCGGAACGAGTCAGCCCCAGCATTTT. Its protein product is CASSLAKDTGTSQPQHF.

This clonotype was recorded a few times. The gene calls are TRBV25-1 and TRBJ1-1; D remains unclear. The germline gives CDR1 MGHDK, CDR2 SYGVNS. V was cut by 8 bases and J by 1 base, with 11 bases left in between. This CDR3 region has 13 residues. The CDR3 spells CASRSLGNTEAFF. CDR3 coding DNA: TGTGCCAGCCGCTCTCTCGGGAACACTGAAGCTTTCTTT.

The chain uses TRBV6-5 and TRBJ1-2; D unclear. V was trimmed by 1 base and J by 5 bases, leaving 17 bases between them. Germline V gives CDR1 MNHEY, CDR2 SVGAGI. CDR3 length: 16 residues. The CDR3 nucleotides are TGTGCCAGCAGTTACTATGGCAATTCGATGGCTTATGGCTACACCTTC. Its translation: CASSYYGNSMAYGYTF.

The chain combines TRBV7-6 with TRBJ2-6, with 10 bases matching TRBD1. This CDR3 has 18 amino acids. V dropped 1 base and J dropped 1; count of bases not matched to a gene: 4. Germline-derived CDR1 and CDR2 are SGHVS and FNYEAQ. The CDR3 region has the DNA TGTGCCAGCAGCTTAGTACGGGGACAGGGGTCTGGGGCCAACGTCCTGACTTTC. Amino acid sequence: CASSLVRGQGSGANVLTF.

The J gene is TRBJ1-6, the V gene TRBV2; D remains ambiguous. Trimming removed 1 base at V and 7 bases at J, with 8 bases between. CDR1 is SNHLY and CDR2 is FYNNEI in the germline V gene. There are 14 residues in the CDR3. The CDR3 protein is CASSEGGRNSPLHF. The CDR3 bases are TGTGCCAGCAGTGAAGGGGGAAGGAATTCACCCCTCCACTTT.

This clonotype turned up a few times. The chain recombines TRBV29-1 with TRBJ2-1, with D perhaps matching TRBD2 (6 bases). Trimming left V 4 bases short and J 7 bases short, with 26 bases between. The germline CDR1 and CDR2 sequences are SQVTM and ANQGSEA. The CDR3 is 17 amino acids. The CDR3 DNA follows: TGCAGCGTTGGAGGGGCGCAATGGAGACTAGAAGGTAATGAGCAGTTCTTC. Residues: CSVGGAQWRLEGNEQFF.

This clonotype was recorded only once. The rearrangement joins TRBV10-2 to TRBJ2-4; TRBD1 matches 10 bases. The ends lost 6 bases at V and 13 bases at J; junction bases unmatched: 15. The CDR3 covers 15 residues. Germline V gene sequence: CDR1 WSHSY, CDR2 SAAADI. The CDR3 DNA is TGCGCCAGCAGAGACAGGGGGCCCCCCACCTACGGGCAGTACTTC. It translates to CASRDRGPPTYGQYF.

The chain recombines TRBV7-2 with TRBJ2-3, with D tentatively TRBD1 or TRBD2 (6 bases each). Germline loops: CDR1 SGHTA, CDR2 FQGNSA. V dropped 3 bases and J dropped 4 bases, with 14 bases sitting between them. This CDR3 comprises 15 residues. The CDR3, as DNA: TGTGCCAGCAGCTTGGGGGGCCTTCGGGCAGATACGCAGTATTTT. Protein product: CASSLGGLRADTQYF.

Only a few counts were recorded for this clonotype. This chain links TRBV29-1 with TRBJ2-3, with a possible D match to TRBD2 (6 bases). Germline V gene lookup returns CDR1 SQVTM and CDR2 ANQGSEA. V lost 7 bases to trimming and J lost 2 bases, with 16 bases between them. The CDR3 has 14 residues. This chain's CDR3 is CSASGTPNTDTQYF. CDR3 DNA sequence: TGCAGCGCCTCCGGGACTCCGAACACAGATACGCAGTATTTT.

The chain uses TRBV5-6 and TRBJ1-5; D might be TRBD1 (6 bases). Germline V gives CDR1 SGHDT, CDR2 YYEEEE. The V end was cut by 4 bases, the J end by 5 bases, with 22 bases between. This CDR3 region has 17 residues. The CDR3 is CASSHWGFRGIDQPQHF. The CDR3 DNA follows: TGTGCCAGCAGCCACTGGGGTTTCAGGGGCATCGATCAGCCCCAGCATTTT.

This clonotype appeared many times. The rearrangement joins TRBV27 to TRBJ1-5; TRBD1 matches at 7 bases. Trimming took 0 bases from V and 1 from J; bases not matched to a gene: 0. In germline, CDR1 is MNHEY, CDR2 SMNVEV (reference sequence). This CDR3 is built from 15 residues. Written as DNA, the CDR3 is TGTGCCAGCAGTTTATCGGGACAGAGCAATCAGCCCCAGCATTTT. It yields the protein CASSLSGQSNQPQHF.

The V call is TRBV3-1, the J call TRBJ2-1, with 13 bases matching TRBD2. Trimming at V came to 0 bases and at J to 15 bases, leaving 11 bases not matched to a gene. The germline gives CDR1 LGHDT, CDR2 YNNKEL (reference sequence). The CDR3 has 16 amino acids. The CDR3: CASSQDLGLAGVGRFF. DNA of the CDR3: TGTGCCAGCAGCCAAGACCTTGGACTAGCGGGAGTAGGACGGTTCTTC.